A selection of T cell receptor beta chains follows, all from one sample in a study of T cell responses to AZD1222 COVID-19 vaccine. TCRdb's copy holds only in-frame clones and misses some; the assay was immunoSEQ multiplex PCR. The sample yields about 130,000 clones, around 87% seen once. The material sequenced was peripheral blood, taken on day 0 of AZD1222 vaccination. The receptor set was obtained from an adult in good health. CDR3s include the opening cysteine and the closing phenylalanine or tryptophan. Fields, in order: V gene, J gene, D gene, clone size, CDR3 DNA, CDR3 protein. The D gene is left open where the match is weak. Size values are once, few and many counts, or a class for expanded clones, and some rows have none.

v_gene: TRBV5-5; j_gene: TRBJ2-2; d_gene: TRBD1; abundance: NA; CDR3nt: TGTGCCAGCAGCTGGGGGGACAGGGGATCCACCGGGGAGCTGTTTTTT; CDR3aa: CASSWGDRGSTGELFF
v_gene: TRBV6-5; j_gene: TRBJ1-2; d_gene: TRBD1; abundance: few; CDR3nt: TGTGCCAGCAGAGACTGGAACAGGGGGCTAAGTGGCTACACCTTC; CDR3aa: CASRDWNRGLSGYTF
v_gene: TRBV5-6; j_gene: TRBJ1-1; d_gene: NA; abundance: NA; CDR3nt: TGTGCCAGCAGCACCGGGGAGGGGAACACTGAAGCTTTCTTT; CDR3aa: CASSTGEGNTEAFF
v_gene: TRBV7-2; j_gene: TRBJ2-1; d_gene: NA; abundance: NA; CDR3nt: TGTGCCAGCAGCTTAGGCGGGAGAAGGGGGATATTCGAGCAGTTCTTC; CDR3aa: CASSLGGRRGIFEQFF
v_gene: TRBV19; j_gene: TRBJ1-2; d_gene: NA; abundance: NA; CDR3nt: TGTGCCAGTAGTCCCGGGGCCAACTATGGCTACACCTTC; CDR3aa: CASSPGANYGYTF
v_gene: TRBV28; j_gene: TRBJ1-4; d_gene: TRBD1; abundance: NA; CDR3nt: TGTGCAGCAGCAGGGGGGGGAGATGAAAAACTGTTTTTT; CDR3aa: CAAAGGGDEKLFF
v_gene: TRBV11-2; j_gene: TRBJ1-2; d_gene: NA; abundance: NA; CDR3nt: TGTGCCAGCAGCCCTAGGGCTTTGGGGAACTATGGCTACACCTTC; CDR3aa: CASSPRALGNYGYTF
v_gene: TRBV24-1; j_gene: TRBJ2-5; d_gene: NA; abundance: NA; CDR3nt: TGTGCCACCAGTGATGGCCGGGACCCTACAGAGACCCAGTACTTC; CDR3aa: CATSDGRDPTETQYF
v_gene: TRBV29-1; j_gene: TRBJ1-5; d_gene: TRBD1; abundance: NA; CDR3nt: TGCAGCGTTGAAGCCCCCGGACAGGGGGGATTGACCCAGCATTTT; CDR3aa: CSVEAPGQGGLTQHF
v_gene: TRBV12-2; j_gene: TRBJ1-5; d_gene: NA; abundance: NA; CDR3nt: TGTGCAAGTCGCTTAAACAGGGTAAGCAATCAGCCCCAGCATTTT; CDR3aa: CASRLNRVSNQPQHF
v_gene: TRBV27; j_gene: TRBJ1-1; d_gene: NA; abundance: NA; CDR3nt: TGTGCCAGCAGTTTAATCGAGGGTGGCACTGAAGCTTTCTTT; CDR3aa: CASSLIEGGTEAFF
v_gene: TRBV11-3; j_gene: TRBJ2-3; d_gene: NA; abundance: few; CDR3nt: TGTGCCAGCAGCTTAGATGGACGGAATCGTGACACAGATACGCAGTATTTT; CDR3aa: CASSLDGRNRDTDTQYF
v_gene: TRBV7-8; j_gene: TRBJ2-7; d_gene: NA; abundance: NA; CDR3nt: TGTGCCAGCAGCGACGCAGGGGAGAGCTCCTACGAGCAGTACTTC; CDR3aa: CASSDAGESSYEQYF
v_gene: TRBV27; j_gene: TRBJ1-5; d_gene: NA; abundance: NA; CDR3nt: TGTGCCAGCAGTTTTGGTGTGAGCCAGCCCCAGCATTTT; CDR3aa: CASSFGVSQPQHF
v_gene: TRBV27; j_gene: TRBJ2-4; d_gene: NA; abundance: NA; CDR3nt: TGTGCCAGCCGGACGGTACGCGACAAAAACATTCAGTACTTC; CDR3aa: CASRTVRDKNIQYF
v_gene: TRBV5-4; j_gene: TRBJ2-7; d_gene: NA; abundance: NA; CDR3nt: TGTGCCAGCAGCTTAGCGGGTGTCTCCTACGAGCAGTACTTC; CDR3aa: CASSLAGVSYEQYF
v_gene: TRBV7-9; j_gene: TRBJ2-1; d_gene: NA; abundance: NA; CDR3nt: TGTGCCAGCAGTCAAGCGTCCGGCAATGAGCAGTTCTTC; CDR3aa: CASSQASGNEQFF
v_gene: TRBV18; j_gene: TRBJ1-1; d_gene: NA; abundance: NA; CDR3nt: TGTGCCAGCTCCCAGGGCCGGACTGCGAACACTGAAGCTTTCTTT; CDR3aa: CASSQGRTANTEAFF
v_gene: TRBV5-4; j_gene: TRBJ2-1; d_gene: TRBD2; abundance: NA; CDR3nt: TGTGCCAGCAGCCCTGCTAGCGGGAGATACAATGAGCAGTTCTTC; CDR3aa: CASSPASGRYNEQFF
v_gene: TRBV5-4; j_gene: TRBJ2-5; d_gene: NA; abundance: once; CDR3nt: TGTGCCAGCAGCGAGGACTACCAAGAGACCCAGTACTTC; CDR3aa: CASSEDYQETQYF
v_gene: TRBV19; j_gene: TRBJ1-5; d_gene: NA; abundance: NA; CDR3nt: TGTGCCAGTAGTCTGGGCCCCCCGAAGCCCCAGCATTTT; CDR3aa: CASSLGPPKPQHF
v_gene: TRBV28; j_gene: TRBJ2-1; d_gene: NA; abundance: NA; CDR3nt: TGTGCCAGCAGTTTACCAGGGATCGGAGTAAATGAGCAGTTCTTC; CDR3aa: CASSLPGIGVNEQFF
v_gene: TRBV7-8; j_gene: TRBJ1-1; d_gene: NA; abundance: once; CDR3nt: TGTGCCAGCAGCTTAGTGGGGGGCGCGGTGGACACTGAAGCTTTCTTT; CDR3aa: CASSLVGGAVDTEAFF
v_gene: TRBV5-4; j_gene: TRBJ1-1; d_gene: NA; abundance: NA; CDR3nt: TGTGCCAGCAGCTTGGTTACCGGGCTGAACACTGAAGCTTTCTTT; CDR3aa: CASSLVTGLNTEAFF
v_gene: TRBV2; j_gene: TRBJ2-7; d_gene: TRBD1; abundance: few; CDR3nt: TGTGCCAGCAGGGACAGGGGGCGCGGTGTCAACGAGCAGTACTTC; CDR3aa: CASRDRGRGVNEQYF
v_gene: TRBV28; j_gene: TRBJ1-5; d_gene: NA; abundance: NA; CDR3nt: TGTGCCAGCAGCTCAGAGGGGTGGCAGCCCCAGCATTTT; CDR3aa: CASSSEGWQPQHF
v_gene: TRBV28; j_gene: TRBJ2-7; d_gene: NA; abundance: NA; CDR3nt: TGTGCCAGCAGTTTATATATGGGGAGCGAGCAGTACTTC; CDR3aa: CASSLYMGSEQYF
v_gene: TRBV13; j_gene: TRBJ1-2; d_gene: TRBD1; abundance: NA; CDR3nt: TGTGCCAGCAGCCGGAAAAACCGGGACAGGGGGCTGGGTACTGGTGGCTACACCTTC; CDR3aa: CASSRKNRDRGLGTGGYTF
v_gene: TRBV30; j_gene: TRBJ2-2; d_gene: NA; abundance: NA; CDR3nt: TGTGCCTGGAGTGTCCAGAGCCCGGGCTCCCTTCAGATCGGGGAGCTGTTTTTT; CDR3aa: CAWSVQSPGSLQIGELFF
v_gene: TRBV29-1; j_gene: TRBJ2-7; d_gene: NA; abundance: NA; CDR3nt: TGCAGCGCACAGAACGAGGGTGAGCAGTACTTC; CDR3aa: CSAQNEGEQYF
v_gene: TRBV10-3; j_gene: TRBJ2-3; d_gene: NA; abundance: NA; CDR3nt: TGTGCCATCAGTGAGATACCGGGGATTCGGGCAGATACGCAGTATTTT; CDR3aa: CAISEIPGIRADTQYF
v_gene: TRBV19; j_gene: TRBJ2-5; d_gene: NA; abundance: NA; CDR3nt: TGTGCCAGTAGTATGGTCGTTCAAGAGACCCAGTACTTC; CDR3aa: CASSMVVQETQYF
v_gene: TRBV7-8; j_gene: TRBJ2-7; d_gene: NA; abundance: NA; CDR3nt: TGTGCCAGCAGCTTAGCGCTGACAGTCTACGAGCAGTACTTC; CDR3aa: CASSLALTVYEQYF
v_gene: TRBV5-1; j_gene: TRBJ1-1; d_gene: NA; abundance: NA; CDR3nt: TGCGCCAGCAGCTTGAGGCAGGGTGGACCTGAAGCTTTCTTT; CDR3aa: CASSLRQGGPEAFF
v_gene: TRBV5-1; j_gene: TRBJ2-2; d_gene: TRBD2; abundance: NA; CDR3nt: TGCGCCAGCAGCTTGGCTACTAGCGGAAACACCGGGGAGCTGTTTTTT; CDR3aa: CASSLATSGNTGELFF
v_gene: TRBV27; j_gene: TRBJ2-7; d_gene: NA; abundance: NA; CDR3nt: TGTGCCAGCAGTTTATACGGTGGGGGTAGGCAGTACTTC; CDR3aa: CASSLYGGGRQYF
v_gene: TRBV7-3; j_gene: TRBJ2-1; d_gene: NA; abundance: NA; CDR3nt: TGTGCCAGCAGCTTAACGACTAGGGGATGGGGTGAGCAGTTCTTC; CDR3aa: CASSLTTRGWGEQFF
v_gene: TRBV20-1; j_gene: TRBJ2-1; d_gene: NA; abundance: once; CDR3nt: TGCAGTGCTAGTAGGGCACCTAGCTCCTACAATGAGCAGTTCTTC; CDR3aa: CSASRAPSSYNEQFF
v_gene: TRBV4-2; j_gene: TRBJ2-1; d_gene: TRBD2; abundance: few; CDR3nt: TGTGCCAGCAGCCAAGCTAGCGGGAGGGCCCGGTCGCAGTTCTTC; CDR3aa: CASSQASGRARSQFF
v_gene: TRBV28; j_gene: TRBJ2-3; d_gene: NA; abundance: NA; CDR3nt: TGTGCCAGCAGTTCCCGTAGGGAAAACACAGATACGCAGTATTTT; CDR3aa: CASSSRRENTDTQYF
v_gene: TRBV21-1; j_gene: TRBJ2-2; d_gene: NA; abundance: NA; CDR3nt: TGTGCCAGCAGCAAAAGGGCCGGGGAGCTGTTTTTT; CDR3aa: CASSKRAGELFF
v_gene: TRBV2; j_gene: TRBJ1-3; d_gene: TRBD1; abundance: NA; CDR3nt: TGTGCCAGCAGGCGGGACAGCTCTGGAAACACCATATATTTT; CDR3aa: CASRRDSSGNTIYF